This is a list of T cell receptor beta chains from one sample in a study of cytomegalovirus exposure and HLA in healthy donors. Generated by immunoSEQ multiplex PCR, the TCRdb table keeps only in-frame clones and is missing some. The sample has 120,000 to 150,000 clones, around two thirds seen once; the top ten hold 1.5% to 2%. The sequencing sample was made of PBMCs. The receptors shown here come from a woman aged 18 to 35 in good health and CMV-seronegative. Each CDR3 is given with its conserved first and last residue. The order of the fields is clone size, D gene, V gene, J gene, CDR3 DNA, CDR3 protein. A D gene is named only where the DNA matches it firmly. Some rows mark clone size as missing; the rest say once, few, many or name a class of expanded clone.

clone size: NA; D gene: TRBD1; V gene: TRBV5-4; J gene: TRBJ1-2; CDR3 DNA: TGTGCCAGCAGCCCCGGGACAGGGGTCGGCTACACCTTC; CDR3 protein: CASSPGTGVGYTF
clone size: few; D gene: TRBD1; V gene: TRBV7-9; J gene: TRBJ1-1; CDR3 DNA: TGTGCCAGCAGCTTATTCGGGACAGCCACTGAAGCTTTCTTT; CDR3 protein: CASSLFGTATEAFF
clone size: NA; D gene: NA; V gene: TRBV7-9; J gene: TRBJ1-4; CDR3 DNA: TGTGCCAGCAGTCACTTTCACAGGGAATCGAAACTGTTTTTT; CDR3 protein: CASSHFHRESKLFF
clone size: NA; D gene: TRBD2; V gene: TRBV29-1; J gene: TRBJ2-3; CDR3 DNA: TGCAGCGTTGAGCGGGGGGGCACAGATACGCAGTATTTT; CDR3 protein: CSVERGGTDTQYF
clone size: NA; D gene: TRBD1; V gene: TRBV7-3; J gene: TRBJ1-1; CDR3 DNA: TGTGCCAGCAGTCGGGACAGACGTAATCCAGGCAACACTGAAGCTTTCTTT; CDR3 protein: CASSRDRRNPGNTEAFF
clone size: NA; D gene: TRBD2; V gene: TRBV7-9; J gene: TRBJ2-1; CDR3 DNA: TGTTCCAGCAGCTTACAAAGCGGGGGGCCTAATGAGCAGTTCTTC; CDR3 protein: CSSSLQSGGPNEQFF
clone size: NA; D gene: NA; V gene: TRBV7-2; J gene: TRBJ2-1; CDR3 DNA: TGTGCCAGCAGCTTAGAATACAGGGTTCACGATGAGCAGTTCTTC; CDR3 protein: CASSLEYRVHDEQFF
clone size: few; D gene: NA; V gene: TRBV15; J gene: TRBJ2-2; CDR3 DNA: TGTGCCACCAGCCGGAGGGACTCCCCCGGGGAGCTGTTTTTT; CDR3 protein: CATSRRDSPGELFF
clone size: few; D gene: NA; V gene: TRBV9; J gene: TRBJ2-7; CDR3 DNA: TGTGCCAGCAGCGTAGGCGGGGAGGAGCAGTACTTC; CDR3 protein: CASSVGGEEQYF
clone size: NA; D gene: NA; V gene: TRBV27; J gene: TRBJ1-1; CDR3 DNA: TGTGCCAGCAGTTTGTCCCCTATCACTGAAGCTTTCTTT; CDR3 protein: CASSLSPITEAFF
clone size: NA; D gene: NA; V gene: TRBV5-1; J gene: TRBJ1-1; CDR3 DNA: TGCGCCAGCAGCTTGGCCGAAGGAGGGAAAGAAGCTTTCTTT; CDR3 protein: CASSLAEGGKEAFF
clone size: NA; D gene: TRBD2; V gene: TRBV27; J gene: TRBJ2-7; CDR3 DNA: TGTGCCAGCAGTTTAAATTTCCAGAACTCCCGACTAGCGGGGCCTTACTACGAGCAGTACTTC; CDR3 protein: CASSLNFQNSRLAGPYYEQYF
clone size: few; D gene: TRBD2; V gene: TRBV18; J gene: TRBJ2-6; CDR3 DNA: TGTGCCAGCTCCCCGCTCGGACTAGCGGGAGGCAGCTCTGGGGCCAACGTCCTGACTTTC; CDR3 protein: CASSPLGLAGGSSGANVLTF
clone size: NA; D gene: TRBD2; V gene: TRBV5-1; J gene: TRBJ2-5; CDR3 DNA: TGCGCCAGCAGCTGGGCTTTGACTAGCGGGATGGAGACCCAGTACTTC; CDR3 protein: CASSWALTSGMETQYF
clone size: NA; D gene: NA; V gene: TRBV6-5; J gene: TRBJ2-1; CDR3 DNA: TGTGCCAGCAGTCCCGGACAATCCCATGAGCAGTTCTTC; CDR3 protein: CASSPGQSHEQFF
clone size: NA; D gene: NA; V gene: TRBV11-2; J gene: TRBJ1-2; CDR3 DNA: TGTGCCAGCAGGCGGGCAGGGGCCTATGGCTACACCTTC; CDR3 protein: CASRRAGAYGYTF
clone size: few; D gene: TRBD2; V gene: TRBV6-5; J gene: TRBJ2-1; CDR3 DNA: TGTGCCAGCAGATCCGGGACTAGCGGTTACAATGAGCAGTTCTTC; CDR3 protein: CASRSGTSGYNEQFF
clone size: few; D gene: NA; V gene: TRBV6-5; J gene: TRBJ2-1; CDR3 DNA: TGTGCCAGCAGCCTGACAGCCATCTCCTACAATGAGCAGTTCTTC; CDR3 protein: CASSLTAISYNEQFF
clone size: once; D gene: TRBD2; V gene: TRBV7-8; J gene: TRBJ2-3; CDR3 DNA: TGTGCCAGCAGCTTAAGAGGGAGGGCCTTAGATACGCAGTATTTT; CDR3 protein: CASSLRGRALDTQYF
clone size: NA; D gene: TRBD1; V gene: TRBV7-6; J gene: TRBJ2-3; CDR3 DNA: TGTGCCAGCAGCGGCCCGGGACAGGGAACAGATACGCAGTATTTT; CDR3 protein: CASSGPGQGTDTQYF
clone size: NA; D gene: TRBD1; V gene: TRBV14; J gene: TRBJ2-5; CDR3 DNA: TGTGCCAGCGGCCAATCCGGGACAGCCAAAAAAGAGACCCAGTACTTC; CDR3 protein: CASGQSGTAKKETQYF
clone size: few; D gene: TRBD2; V gene: TRBV6-5; J gene: TRBJ2-1; CDR3 DNA: TGTGCCAGCAGCGCCGCCGCGGGAGTCGTGAGTGAGCAGTTCTTC; CDR3 protein: CASSAAAGVVSEQFF